Presented here are 5 T cell receptor beta chains from one specimen sequenced in a study of blood T cell repertoires in COVID-19. Repertoires were generated with immunoSEQ multiplex PCR, while TCRdb's copy carries only in-frame clones and drops some. The sample includes under 300,000 clones, about 90% of them seen just once. The sample taken for sequencing was peripheral blood. Receptors were obtained from a woman aged 25 to 39 with COVID-19, enrolled during active disease.

This chain uses TRBV6-1 with TRBJ1-3; maybe TRBD1 (5 bases). The CDR3 is 14 residues long. In germline, CDR1 is MNHNS, CDR2 SASEGT. V was clipped by 3 bases and J by 1 base, with 7 bases between them. The CDR3 nucleotides are TGTGCCAGCAGTGATGGGGCTTCTGGAAACACCATATATTTT. It yields the protein CASSDGASGNTIYF.

The V gene is TRBV7-9, the J gene TRBJ2-1; TRBD1 aligns across 7 bases. The ends lost 6 bases at V and 6 bases at J; junction bases unmatched: 8. The CDR3 spans 14 residues. CDR1 SEHNR and CDR2 FQNEAQ come from the germline V gene (reference sequence). In nucleotides, the CDR3 is TGTGCCAGCAGGCCGGGACAGATTACCAATGAGCAGTTCTTC. This sequence encodes CASRPGQITNEQFF.

J is TRBJ2-5 and V is TRBV6-2 or TRBV6-3, with TRBD2 matching 8 bases. This CDR3 comprises 15 residues. V gave up 5 bases and J gave up 5 bases; unmatched junction bases: 10. Germline lookup yields CDR1 MNHEY and CDR2 SVGEGT. The CDR3 region has the DNA TGTGCCAGCAGTCTCCTAGCGGGTGCGGGGGAGACCCAGTACTTC. This codes for CASSLLAGAGETQYF.

The chain combines TRBV3-1 (or the pseudogene TRBV3-2) with TRBJ2-7, with TRBD2 matching over 7 bases. The CDR3 is 15 amino acids. Looked up from germline, CDR1 is LGHDT and CDR2 is YNNKEL (reference sequence). Losses at the gene ends were 3 bases for V and 5 bases for J; bases not matched to a gene: 10. The CDR3 DNA reads as TGTGCCAGCAGCCATGTTGCGGGGGTGAACGACGAGCAGTACTTC. This gives the protein CASSHVAGVNDEQYF.

The CDR3 protein is CASSLNLFAPLHF. CDR3 sequence (DNA): TGTGCCAGCAGCTTAAACCTATTCGCACCCCTCCACTTT. The chain carries TRBV11-2 and TRBJ1-6; D is uncertain. V shed 2 bases and J shed 11 bases, with 10 bases lying between them. The CDR3 runs to 13 residues. Germline V lookup: CDR1 SGHAT, CDR2 FQNNGV. Based on the CDR3 plus reference TRBV11-2 and TRBJ1-6, the full variable domain is EAGVAQSPRYKIIEKRQSVAFWCNPISGHATLYWYQQILGQGPKLLIQFQNNGVVDDSQLPKDRFSAERLKGVDSTLKIQPAKLEDSAVYLCASSLNLFAPLHFGNGTRLTVT.